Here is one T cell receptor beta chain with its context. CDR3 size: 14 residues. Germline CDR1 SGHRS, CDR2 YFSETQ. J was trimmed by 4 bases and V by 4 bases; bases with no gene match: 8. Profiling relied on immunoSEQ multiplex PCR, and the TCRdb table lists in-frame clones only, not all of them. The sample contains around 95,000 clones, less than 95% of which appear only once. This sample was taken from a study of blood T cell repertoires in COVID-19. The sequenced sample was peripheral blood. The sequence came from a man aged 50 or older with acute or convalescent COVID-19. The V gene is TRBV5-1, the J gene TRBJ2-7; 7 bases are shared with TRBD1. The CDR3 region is CASSPEKGAYEQYF. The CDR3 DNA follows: TGCGCCAGCAGCCCGGAAAAGGGGGCTTACGAGCAGTACTTC.